This T cell receptor beta chain emerged from a study of blood T cells in healthy people across ages. The second PCR ran about 6 to 11 cycles with a sample-barcoded 5' primer and J-beta primers. A template-switch adaptor that had 12 random nucleotides put a tag on each cDNA molecule. TCRdb re-called the 5' RACE reads with MiXCR, one entry per CDR3 protein. The sample shows about 1.8 million distinct CDR3 sequences, around 48% of them seen only once. Study-level results: Unsorted PBMC material precluded a definitive naive versus antigen-experienced comparison. The study found more naive CD4+ cells and higher diversity in long-lived than aged donors.

Germline V gene lookup returns CDR1 SGHRS and CDR2 YFSETQ. Deletions cut 5 bases from V and 7 bases from J, with 16 bases between. The CDR3 covers 14 residues. Note on this clonotype: Its antigen is not known.

V and J are TRBV5-1 and TRBJ1-5; D is unresolved. Material for sequencing was blood. The sequence was collected from a woman aged 40 to 50 in good health. CDR3 in DNA: TGCGCCAGCAGTTTGTCGGGCAACAGCCAGCCCCAGCATTTT. This sequence encodes CASSLSGNSQPQHF.